These T cell receptor beta chains were read from a single sample in a study of blood T cell repertoires in COVID-19. Data came from immunoSEQ multiplex PCR; TCRdb stores just in-frame clones and leaves some out. The sample records around 300,000 clones, 70% to 90% being singletons. The sample consisted of peripheral blood. These receptors all come from a woman in her forties or fifties with active or convalescent COVID-19. Each CDR3 is given with its conserved first and last residue. D genes are given only for firm matches. Expanded clones are given a class, and other clones once, few, many or no size at all.

v_call	j_call	clone_size	d_call	cdr3_nt	cdr3_aa
TRBV19	TRBJ1-2	few	TRBD1	TGTGCCAGTAGTCAGACAGGGTCTAACTATGGCTACACCTTC	CASSQTGSNYGYTF
TRBV11-2	TRBJ1-1	.	TRBD1	TGTGCCAGCAGCTTAGAGGGACAGCCGAGCACTGAAGCTTTCTTT	CASSLEGQPSTEAFF
TRBV6-5	TRBJ1-2	.	.	TGTGCCAGCAGTTACGTACTTGGGGAGGCGAACTATGGCTACACCTTC	CASSYVLGEANYGYTF
TRBV7-2	TRBJ1-6	.	.	TGTGCCAGCAGCTTAGCCGGGAGAAGGGGCTCCTATAATTCACCCCTCCACTTT	CASSLAGRRGSYNSPLHF
TRBV5-6	TRBJ1-1	once	TRBD1	TGTGCCAGCAGTTCGGGACAGGGGGCTGAAGCTTTCTTT	CASSSGQGAEAFF
TRBV5-1	TRBJ1-1	.	.	TGCGCCAGCAGCTTGGCGGGGTTCACTGAAGCTTTCTTT	CASSLAGFTEAFF
TRBV6-1	TRBJ2-7	.	.	TGTGCCAGCAGTGAAGAGGTTTACTGGGGAGGCTCCTACGAGCAGTACTTC	CASSEEVYWGGSYEQYF
TRBV28	TRBJ2-3	medium-sized	.	TGTGCCCACCGCCGTCTAGGAGGCACAGATACGCAGTATTTT	CAHRRLGGTDTQYF
TRBV4-1	TRBJ2-2	.	.	TGCGCCAGCAGCCAAGGTGGGGGGATATACACCGGGGAGCTGTTTTTT	CASSQGGGIYTGELFF
TRBV4-2	TRBJ1-1	.	TRBD1	TGTGCCAGCAGCCAAGATGGACAGGGAGGCACTGAAGCTTTCTTT	CASSQDGQGGTEAFF
TRBV6-6	TRBJ2-7	.	.	TGTGCCAGCACCCAGCCAGGGGGGCACGAGCAGTACTTC	CASTQPGGHEQYF
TRBV7-2	TRBJ1-1	.	.	TGTGCCAGCGGAATACAGTTCGCGAACACTGAAGCTTTCTTT	CASGIQFANTEAFF
TRBV27	TRBJ1-2	once	.	TGTGCCAGCAGTTCTACAGGGCTCGGCTACACCTTC	CASSSTGLGYTF
TRBV28	TRBJ2-7	.	.	TGTGCCAGCAGACCCCGGGAGTGGCTCTACGAGCAGTACTTC	CASRPREWLYEQYF
TRBV30	TRBJ1-2	.	TRBD1	TGTGCCTGGAAGGACAGGGGGTATGGCTACACCTTC	CAWKDRGYGYTF
TRBV7-2	TRBJ1-3	.	.	TGTGCCACCGACGGTGGGGGGGGCAGTGGAAACACCATATATTTT	CATDGGGGSGNTIYF
TRBV6-2/TRBV6-3	TRBJ2-7	.	TRBD1	TGTGCCAGCAGTTACTCCCTAGCCGGGACAGCGCTATACGAGCAGTACTTC	CASSYSLAGTALYEQYF
TRBV11-1	TRBJ2-3	.	TRBD2	TGTGCCAGCAGCCTCGCTAGCGGTAACACAGATACGCAGTATTTT	CASSLASGNTDTQYF
TRBV4-2	TRBJ1-1	.	TRBD1	TGTGCCAGCAGAATCGGGACAGGGGACACTGAAGCTTTCTTT	CASRIGTGDTEAFF
TRBV2	TRBJ2-1	.	TRBD2	TGTGCCAGCAGTGACGCTAGCGGTGAGCAGTTCTTC	CASSDASGEQFF
TRBV5-4	TRBJ2-3	.	.	TGTGCCAGCAGCTTGGGCGGTGGGGCCACAGATACGCAGTATTTT	CASSLGGGATDTQYF
TRBV2	TRBJ1-1	.	TRBD1	TGTGCCAGCAGCTTGACAGGGGAGGGGGAAGCTTTCTTT	CASSLTGEGEAFF
TRBV28	TRBJ2-7	.	.	TGTGCCAGCAGTCCACCGCTCGGGGGTAGTTTTTCCGAGCAGTACTTC	CASSPPLGGSFSEQYF
TRBV28	TRBJ1-5	.	TRBD1	TGTGCCAGCAGAGCACAGGGGGCCGGCAATCAGCCCCAGCATTTT	CASRAQGAGNQPQHF
TRBV27	TRBJ2-6	.	.	TGTGCCAGCAGAGGACTTTCCTCTGGGGCCAACGTCCTGACTTTC	CASRGLSSGANVLTF
TRBV30	TRBJ2-1	.	TRBD2	TGTGCCTGGGACACGGGAGGGATTGAGCAGTTCTTC	CAWDTGGIEQFF
TRBV30	TRBJ2-7	.	TRBD1	TGTGCCCCGATCCTGGGACCGGGACAGTGGTCCTACGAGCAGTACTTC	CAPILGPGQWSYEQYF
TRBV21-1	TRBJ1-5	.	.	TGTGCCAGCAGCAAACAGGGGTTCAATAGCAATCAGCCCCAGCATTTT	CASSKQGFNSNQPQHF
TRBV7-2	TRBJ1-1	.	.	TGTGCCAGCAGCTTAGTCCGTGTGAACACTGAAGCTTTCTTT	CASSLVRVNTEAFF
TRBV12-5	TRBJ2-7	.	TRBD2	TGTGCTAGTGGTTTAGCGGGGGGGCACGAGCAGTACTTC	CASGLAGGHEQYF
TRBV2	TRBJ2-7	.	.	TGTGCCAGCAGTGCGGGGCACGGGGGAGACCCCTACGAGCAGTACTTC	CASSAGHGGDPYEQYF
TRBV6-5	TRBJ2-3	.	.	TGTGCCAGCAGTTACTCGAAAAGGAGCGAGGGAGATACGCAGTATTTT	CASSYSKRSEGDTQYF